This T cell receptor (beta chain) was profiled in a study of human T cells and chemical hapten exposure. The time point was: pre-sensitization, week 0. Described treatment: therapeutic diphenylcyclopropenone sensitization with weekly scalp DPC. At every patch-test visit, blood was drawn before the patch test was applied. V lost 0 bases, J lost 1 base, and 6 bases lay in between. Per the germline V gene, CDR1 is GTSNPN and CDR2 is SVGIG (reference sequence). The CDR3 runs 13 residues. TCRdb fed the RACE reads into MiXCR, producing one record per CDR3 protein. The sample includes 85,000 to 100,000 distinct CDR3 sequences, 11% of them seen just once.

This clonotype was obtained from a woman aged 60-75 years with alopecia areata. Some clones in this sample may be carry-over from other donors' samples. This chain connects TRBV30 to TRBJ1-1; D gene unclear. The sample consisted of whole blood, taken in connection with sensitization to the hapten diphenylcyclopropenone (DPC). The CDR3 region has the DNA TGTGCCTGGAGTGTAGGTCCGAACACTGAAGCTTTCTTT. As protein: CAWSVGPNTEAFF.